The sequence of this TCR beta chain was determined in a study of tumor-infiltrating lymphocytes in primary liver carcinoma. Total RNA amounting to roughly 450 ng was the source from which TCR beta cDNA was made with a constant-region primer. Libraries for TCR beta were built through three nested multiplex PCR rounds, which together made up a slightly modified ARM-PCR procedure. Each CDR3 protein is one row after TCRdb ran MiXCR on the multiplex PCR reads. The table has 100,000 to 150,000 distinct CDR3 sequences, 55% to 75% seen once. Only one count was recorded for this clonotype. At one end, the junction sequence differs from germline, possibly due to a read error. Co-extraction of both nucleic acids (RNA and DNA) used roughly 18-32 mg of unsorted bulk tissue. Patients had primary liver carcinoma treated by surgical resection. Sequenced material: liver tumor tissue from sampling region 3. Subset denoted: tumor region T3, left-lateral pole. The receptor comes from a woman aged 55-69 years with primary liver carcinoma and hepatitis B virus infection.

The CDR3 loop is CTSSRQAWSVVTGELFF. The CDR3 DNA reads as TGTACCAGCAGCCGTCAAGCGTGGTCAGTAGTCACCGGAGAGCTGTTTTTT. J is TRBJ2-2 and V is TRBV11-2, with D hard to call. Per germline, CDR1 SGHAT and CDR2 FQNNGV. The length of the CDR3 is 17 residues.